This T cell receptor (beta chain) was sequenced in a study of OX40 agonist ivuxolimab in advanced cancers. About the full investigation: Ivuxolimab, which targeted the costimulatory receptor OX40 (CD134), was an agonistic, fully human IgG2 monoclonal antibody. Intravenous ivuxolimab was administered to patients every 2 weeks at six dose levels: 0.01, 0.1, 0.3, 1.5, 3 and 10 mg/kg. Of the roughly 54 patients in dose escalation, some 20 had hepatocellular carcinoma, around 15 had melanoma, 9 had renal cell carcinoma and 9 had head and neck cancer. The dose-escalation cohort was 80% to 90% male with a mean age of 60 years, ranging from about 23 to 85. Patients were allowed to have had prior anti-PD-1, anti-PD-L1 or anti-CTLA-4 therapy, and approximately 41% of the dose-escalation patients had previously received checkpoint inhibitors. Partial responses occurred in three dose-escalation patients: two with cutaneous melanoma and one with hepatocellular carcinoma. The purpose of peripheral TCRbeta sequencing was to test whether ivuxolimab changed TCR sequence diversity and led to clonal T-cell expansion. The paper reports the monotherapy dose-escalation portion (N = 52 patients) of the phase I ivuxolimab trial.

Patients with a history of autoimmune disease or receiving systemic immunosuppression were excluded from the trial. Peripheral blood for TCR sequencing was collected from all dose cohorts at baseline, on cycle 4 day 1, and on cycle 7 day 1. The samples were taken from a phase I, first-in-human, multicenter, open-label dose-escalation trial of ivuxolimab. The trial enrolled adults with locally advanced or metastatic head and neck squamous cell, hepatocellular, melanoma or renal cell carcinoma. CD4+ and CD8+ T cells were sorted separately from peripheral blood before TCR sequencing. Comments on this clone: The antigen this receptor binds is unknown. There are no base qualities to consult, and no much larger clone falls within one base.

Genomic DNA was isolated from the sorted cells so that the TCRbeta CDR3 region could be sequenced. The immunoSEQ Assay was used to sequence the TCRbeta CDR3 regions. TCRdb re-hosts the immuneACCESS table, in-frame sequences only. Its copies lack some clones; in the studies checked, an unresolved V gene accounts for under half of them, and the cause for the rest is not known. The sample includes approximately 19,000 clones, with approximately 85% observed a single time. The ten top clones hold less than 65% of the sample. Overall results and qualifications from the work: In the 0.1-3.0 mg/kg groups, partial responders were among the patients with the lowest normalized peripheral clonal expansion, particularly in CD8+ T cells. The antigen specificity of the clonally expanded peripheral T cells was not determined. After ivuxolimab, more expanded clones were found on average in CD8+ T cells than in CD4+ T cells. Low levels of normalized T-cell clonal expansion were also shown by some nonresponding patients. At doses of 0.1 to 3.0 mg/kg, clonal expansion of both CD4+ and CD8+ blood T cells was observed from baseline to week 6.

Via the germline V gene (reference sequence), CDR1 is GTSNPN and CDR2 SVGIG. The CDR3 goes from the cysteine to the phenylalanine over 12 residues. Only the CDR3 DNA is retained, 36 bases long and in frame from the first base. V is shortened by 3 bases, J by 9 bases, and the region joining them spans 12 bases. This sample comprised CD4+ or CD8+ T cells sorted from blood, obtained in a trial of the OX40 agonist ivuxolimab. The chain couples TRBV30 to TRBJ2-1, with the D gene call left open. This clonotype was obtained from an adult with an advanced solid tumor such as melanoma, head and neck, liver or kidney cancer. The CDR3 has the sequence CAWRAIGGEQFF. In nucleotides, the sequence is TGTGCCTGGAGAGCCATCGGTGGTGAGCAGTTCTTC.